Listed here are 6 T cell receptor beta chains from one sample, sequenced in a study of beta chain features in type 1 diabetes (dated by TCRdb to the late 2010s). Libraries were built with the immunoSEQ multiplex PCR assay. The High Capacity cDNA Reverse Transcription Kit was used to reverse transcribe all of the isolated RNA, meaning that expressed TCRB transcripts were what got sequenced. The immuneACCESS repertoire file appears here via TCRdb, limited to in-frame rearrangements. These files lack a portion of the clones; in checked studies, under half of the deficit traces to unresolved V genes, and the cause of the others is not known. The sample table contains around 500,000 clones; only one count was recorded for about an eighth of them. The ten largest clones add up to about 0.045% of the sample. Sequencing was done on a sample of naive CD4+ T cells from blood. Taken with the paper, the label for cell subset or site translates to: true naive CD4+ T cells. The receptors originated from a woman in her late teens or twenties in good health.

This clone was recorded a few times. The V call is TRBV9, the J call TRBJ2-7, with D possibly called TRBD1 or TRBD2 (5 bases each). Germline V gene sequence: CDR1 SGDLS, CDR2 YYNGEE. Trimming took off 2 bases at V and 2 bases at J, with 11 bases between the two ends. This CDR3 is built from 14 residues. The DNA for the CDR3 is TGTGCCAGCAGCGTCTCGGGACGGCCCTACGAGCAGTACTTC. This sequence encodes CASSVSGRPYEQYF.

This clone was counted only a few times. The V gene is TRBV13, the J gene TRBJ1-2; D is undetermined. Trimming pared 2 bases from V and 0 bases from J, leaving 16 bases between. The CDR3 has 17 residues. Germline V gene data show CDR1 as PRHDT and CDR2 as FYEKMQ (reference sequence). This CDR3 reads CASSLRAGSNPNYGYTF. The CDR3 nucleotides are TGTGCCAGCAGCTTACGGGCAGGCTCCAACCCTAACTATGGCTACACCTTC.

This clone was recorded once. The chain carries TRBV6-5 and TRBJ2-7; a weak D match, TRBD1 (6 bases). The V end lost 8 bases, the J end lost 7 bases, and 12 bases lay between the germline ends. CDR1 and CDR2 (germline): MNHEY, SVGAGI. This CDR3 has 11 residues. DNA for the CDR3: TGTGCCAGCCAATCTACAGGGGAGCAGTACTTC. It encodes CASQSTGEQYF.

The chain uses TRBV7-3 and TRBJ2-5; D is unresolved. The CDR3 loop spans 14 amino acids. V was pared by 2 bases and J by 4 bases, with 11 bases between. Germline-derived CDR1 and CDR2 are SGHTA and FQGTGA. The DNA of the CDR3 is TGTGCCAGCAGCTTACAGGCGACGTTAGAGACCCAGTACTTC. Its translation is CASSLQATLETQYF.

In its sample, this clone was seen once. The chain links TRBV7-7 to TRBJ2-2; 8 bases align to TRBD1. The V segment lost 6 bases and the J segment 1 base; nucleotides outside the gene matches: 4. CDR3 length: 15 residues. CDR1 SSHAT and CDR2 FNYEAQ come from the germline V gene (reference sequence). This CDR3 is CASSPGTGNTGELFF. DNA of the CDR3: TGTGCCAGCAGTCCCGGGACAGGGAACACCGGGGAGCTGTTTTTT.

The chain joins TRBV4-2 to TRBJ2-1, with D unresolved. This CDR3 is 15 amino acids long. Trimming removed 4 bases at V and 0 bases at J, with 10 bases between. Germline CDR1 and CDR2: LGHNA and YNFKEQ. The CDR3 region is CASSRELDSYNEQFF. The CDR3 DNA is TGTGCCAGCAGCCGAGAGTTAGACTCCTACAATGAGCAGTTCTTC.